This TCR beta chain was obtained from a study of identical twins. Study results and limitations: Abundant cord blood beta clonotypes carried fewer insertions; memory repertoires showed none. The analysis was cross-sectional rather than longitudinal within donors. Out-of-frame alpha sequences shared by twins showed excess low generation probability.

V trimming: 2 bases; J trimming: 4 bases; junction bases outside the gene matches: 1. The length of the CDR3 is 14 residues. CDR1 and CDR2 (germline): KGHSH, LQKENI. TCRdb analysed the 5' RACE reads with MiXCR anew, one entry per CDR3 protein. The data show about 220,000 distinct CDR3 sequences, approximately 8.3% seen once. Donors uniformly comprised healthy Caucasians. The sample holds a few counts of this clonotype. The antigen remains unidentified. This same sample was also taken into another study, of yellow fever vaccine responses in identical twins.

This receptor was identified in a woman younger than 35 in good health. Sequencing was performed on memory (CD45RO+) T cells sorted from blood. This sequence joins TRBV18 and TRBJ2-3; TRBD2 aligns across 9 bases. The CDR3 DNA is TGTGCCAGCTCACCAGCGGGAGGGGCAGATACGCAGTATTTT. Translation gives CASSPAGGADTQYF.